The sequence of this TCR beta chain was determined in a study of cytomegalovirus exposure and HLA in healthy donors (dated by TCRdb to between 2016 and 2019). About the investigation overall: The roughly 670 repertoires of the first cohort and the approximately 130 validation repertoires were produced on the same platform, according to a later analysis. To predict cytomegalovirus infection status, the study combined high-throughput TCR immunosequencing, statistical association of individual TCRs with disease status, and machine learning. The aim of the study was to test whether cataloging public T cell receptors could identify signatures of past pathogen exposure. Along with the approximately 700-subject first cohort, a separate validation cohort of about 110 different subjects was used.

Beyond this particular receptor, the publication reports: Across donors, most TCR sequences were observed very rarely, whereas some public TCRs were present in many individuals. The study listed around 160 TCR beta chains as associated with cytomegalovirus. In vitro tests confirmed that a few of the cytomegalovirus-associated TCR beta chains recognize cytomegalovirus antigens. A later analysis lacked HLA typing for the validation cohort, so it scored co-occurrence in that cohort across all 110 or so repertoires. The authors suggested that the approach could potentially be generalized to other disease states and immunological phenotypes. The classifier was reported to diagnose cytomegalovirus status with high specificity and sensitivity in both the original cohort and the validation cohort. Of the cluster scores, roughly 95% were above 0 in a later analysis, which found that TCRs clustered in the first cohort also tended to co-occur in the 120 or so validation repertoires.

The germline V gene provides CDR1 SQVTM and CDR2 ANQGSEA. The CDR3 goes from the cysteine to the phenylalanine over 12 residues. Of all the DNA, just the CDR3 is kept, 36 bases in frame from base 1. V was cut back by 6 bases and J by 4 bases, leaving a gap of 12 bases between them. Separate from the roughly 660-subject first cohort, the validation cohort of roughly 120 subjects was the group to which the donors belonged. The library was built by means of the immunoSEQ multiplex PCR assay. The authors' pipeline ran thus. To diagnose cytomegalovirus status from the catalog of TCR beta chain sequences, a statistical classification framework was built. TCRdb took this table from immuneACCESS and kept in-frame rearrangements with V and J called. Such tables lack part of the clones; where checked against another copy, unresolved V genes explain under half of the gap, and the rest is unexplained. The V and J calls and clone size are taken from that table; D and trimming were inferred from the DNA. The table for this sample lists some 150,000 clones; about 86% of them were counted only once. The biggest ten clones account for almost 8% of the sample.

Note on this clone: Its antigen remains unidentified. Per-base quality was not reported, and no clone a single base away is much larger than it.

The TCR sequence derives from a woman between 18 and 29 years old in good health and CMV-seropositive. The chain joins TRBV29-1 to TRBJ1-2, with no confident D gene call. Sequencing used PBMCs. The bases read TGCAGCGTCAGGCGACGGATCTATGGCTACACCTTC. Its coded protein is CSVRRRIYGYTF.